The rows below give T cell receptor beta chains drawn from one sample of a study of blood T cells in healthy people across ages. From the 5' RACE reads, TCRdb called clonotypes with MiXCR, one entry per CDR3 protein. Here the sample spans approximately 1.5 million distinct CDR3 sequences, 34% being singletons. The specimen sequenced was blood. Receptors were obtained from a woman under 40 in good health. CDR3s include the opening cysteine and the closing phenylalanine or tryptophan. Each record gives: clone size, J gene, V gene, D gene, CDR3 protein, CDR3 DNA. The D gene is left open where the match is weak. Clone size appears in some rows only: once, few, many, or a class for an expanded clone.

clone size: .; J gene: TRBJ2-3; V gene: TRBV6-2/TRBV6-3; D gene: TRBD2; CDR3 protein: CASGLAGTYTDTQYF; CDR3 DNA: TGTGCCAGCGGACTAGCGGGGACCTACACAGATACGCAGTATTTT
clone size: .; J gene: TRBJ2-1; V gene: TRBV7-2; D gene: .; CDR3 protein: CASSQGPPPYNEQFF; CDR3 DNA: TGTGCCAGCAGCCAGGGACCACCGCCTTACAATGAGCAGTTCTTC
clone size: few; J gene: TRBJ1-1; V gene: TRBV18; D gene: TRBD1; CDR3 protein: CASSRTGGMYTEAFF; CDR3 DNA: TGTGCCAGCTCACGCACAGGGGGCATGTACACTGAAGCTTTCTTT
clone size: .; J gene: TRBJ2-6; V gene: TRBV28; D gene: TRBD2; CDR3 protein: CASSSPWGGTGANVLTF; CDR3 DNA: TGTGCCAGCAGTTCCCCTTGGGGGGGTACTGGGGCCAACGTCCTGACTTTC
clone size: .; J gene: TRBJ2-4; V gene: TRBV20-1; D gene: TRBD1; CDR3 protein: CSASTGGAKNIQYF; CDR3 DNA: TGCAGTGCATCCACAGGGGGCGCCAAAAACATTCAGTACTTC
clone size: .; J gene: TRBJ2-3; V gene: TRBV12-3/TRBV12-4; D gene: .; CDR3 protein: CASRTMISTDTQYF; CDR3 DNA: TGTGCCAGCAGGACTATGATCTCGACAGATACGCAGTATTTT
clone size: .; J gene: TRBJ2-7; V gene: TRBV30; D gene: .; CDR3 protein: CAWSVRRDYYEQYF; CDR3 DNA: TGTGCCTGGAGTGTTCGGCGGGATTACTACGAGCAGTACTTC
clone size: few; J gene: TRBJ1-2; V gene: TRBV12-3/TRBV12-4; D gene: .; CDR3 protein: CASSFPGGYTF; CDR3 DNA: TGTGCCAGCAGTTTCCCGGGGGGCTACACCTTC
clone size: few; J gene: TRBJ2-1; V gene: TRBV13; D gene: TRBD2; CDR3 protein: CASSSPGLASSGDEQFF; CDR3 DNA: TGTGCCAGCAGCTCACCGGGACTAGCGAGCTCTGGGGATGAGCAGTTCTTC
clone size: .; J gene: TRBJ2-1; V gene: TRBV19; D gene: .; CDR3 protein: CASSDSDLRYEQFF; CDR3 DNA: TGTGCCAGTAGCGACTCGGACCTAAGGTATGAGCAGTTCTTC
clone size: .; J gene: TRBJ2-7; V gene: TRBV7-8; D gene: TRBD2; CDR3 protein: CASSLVSSGRAEQYF; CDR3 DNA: TGTGCCAGCAGCTTAGTTTCGAGCGGGAGAGCCGAGCAGTACTTC
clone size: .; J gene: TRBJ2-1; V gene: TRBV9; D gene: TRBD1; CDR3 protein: CASSGRGEGALSYNEQFF; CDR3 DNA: TGTGCCAGCAGCGGAAGGGGTGAGGGGGCACTTTCCTACAATGAGCAGTTCTTC
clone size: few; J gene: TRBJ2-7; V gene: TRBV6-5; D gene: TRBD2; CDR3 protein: CASSSGLEAGGYVGQYF; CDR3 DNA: TGTGCCAGCAGTTCCGGATTGGAAGCGGGAGGATATGTGGGGCAGTACTTC
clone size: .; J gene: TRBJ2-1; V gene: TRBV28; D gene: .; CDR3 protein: CASSLSGTCYNEQFF; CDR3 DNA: TGTGCCAGCAGTTTGAGCGGGACATGCTACAATGAGCAGTTCTTC
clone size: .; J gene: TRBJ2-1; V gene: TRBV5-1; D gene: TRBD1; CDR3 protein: CASSGTEGDEQFF; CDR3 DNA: TGCGCCAGCAGCGGGACAGAGGGCGATGAGCAGTTCTTC
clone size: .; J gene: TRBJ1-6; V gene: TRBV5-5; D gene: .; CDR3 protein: CASSLEGVSSPLHF; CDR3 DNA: TGTGCCAGCAGCTTGGAGGGAGTCAGTTCACCCCTCCACTTT
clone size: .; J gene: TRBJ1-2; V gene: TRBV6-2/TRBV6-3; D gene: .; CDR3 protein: CASSYTAYGYTF; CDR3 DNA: TGTGCCAGCAGTTATACAGCCTATGGCTACACCTTC
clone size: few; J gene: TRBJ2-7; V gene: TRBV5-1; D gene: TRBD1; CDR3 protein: CASSLDRGDHEQYF; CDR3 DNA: TGCGCCAGCAGCTTGGACAGGGGGGATCACGAGCAGTACTTC
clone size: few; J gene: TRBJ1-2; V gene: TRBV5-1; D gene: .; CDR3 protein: CASSLTAAYGYTF; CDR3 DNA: TGCGCCAGCAGCTTGACGGCAGCATATGGCTACACCTTC
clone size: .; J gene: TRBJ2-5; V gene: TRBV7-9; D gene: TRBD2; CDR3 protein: CASTPRKLAGAQETQYF; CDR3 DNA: TGTGCCAGCACCCCAAGGAAACTAGCGGGGGCTCAAGAGACCCAGTACTTC
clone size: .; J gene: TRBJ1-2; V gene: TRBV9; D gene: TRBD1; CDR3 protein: CANSPGTAYGYTF; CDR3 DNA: TGTGCCAACAGCCCCGGGACAGCCTATGGCTACACCTTC
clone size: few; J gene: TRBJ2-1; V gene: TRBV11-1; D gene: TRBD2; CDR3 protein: CASSSRPASGRNNEQFF; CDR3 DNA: TGTGCCAGCAGCTCCCGCCCGGCTAGCGGGAGAAACAATGAGCAGTTCTTC
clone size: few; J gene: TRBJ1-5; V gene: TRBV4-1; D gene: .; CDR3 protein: CASSQAIGPNQPQHF; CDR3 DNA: TGCGCCAGCAGCCAAGCTATCGGGCCAAATCAGCCCCAGCATTTT
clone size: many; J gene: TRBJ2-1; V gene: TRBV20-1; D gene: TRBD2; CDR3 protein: CSASFWREKFSEQFF; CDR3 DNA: TGCAGTGCTAGTTTTTGGCGGGAGAAATTTAGTGAGCAGTTCTTC
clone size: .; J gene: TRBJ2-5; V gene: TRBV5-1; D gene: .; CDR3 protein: CASSGAGGRETQYF; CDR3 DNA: TGCGCCAGCAGCGGCGCTGGGGGCCGAGAGACCCAGTACTTC
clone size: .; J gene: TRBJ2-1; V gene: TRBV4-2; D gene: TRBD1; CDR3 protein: CASSQGEGQGTYNEQFF; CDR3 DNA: TGTGCCAGCAGCCAAGGAGAGGGACAGGGGACCTACAATGAGCAGTTCTTC
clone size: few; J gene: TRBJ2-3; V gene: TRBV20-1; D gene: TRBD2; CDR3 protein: CSVYGGANSADTQYF; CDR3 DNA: TGCAGTGTTTACGGGGGGGCCAATTCAGCAGATACGCAGTATTTT
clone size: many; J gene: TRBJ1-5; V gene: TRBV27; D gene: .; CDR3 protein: CASSLRGNQPQHF; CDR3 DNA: TGTGCCAGCAGCTTAAGGGGGAATCAGCCCCAGCATTTT
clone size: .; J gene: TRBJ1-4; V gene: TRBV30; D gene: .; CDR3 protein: CAWRTPEKLFF; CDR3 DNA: TGTGCCTGGAGAACTCCTGAAAAACTGTTTTTT
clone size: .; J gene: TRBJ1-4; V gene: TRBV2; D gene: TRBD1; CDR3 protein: CASSLDRAATNEKLFF; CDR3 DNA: TGTGCCAGCAGCCTGGACAGGGCGGCAACTAATGAAAAACTGTTTTTT
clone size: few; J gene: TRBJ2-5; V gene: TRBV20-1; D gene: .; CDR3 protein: CSASPWAGTQETQYF; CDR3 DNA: TGCAGTGCTAGTCCCTGGGCGGGGACTCAAGAGACCCAGTACTTC
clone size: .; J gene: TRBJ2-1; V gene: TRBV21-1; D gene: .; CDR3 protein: CARPPETQFF; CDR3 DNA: TGTGCCAGACCCCCTGAGACCCAGTTCTTC
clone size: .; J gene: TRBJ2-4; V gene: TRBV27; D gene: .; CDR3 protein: CASSLSPTKNIQYF; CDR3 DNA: TGTGCCAGCAGTCTATCCCCGACCAAAAACATTCAGTACTTC
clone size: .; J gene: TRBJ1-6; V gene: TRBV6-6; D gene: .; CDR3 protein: CVSTLRVIAPLHF; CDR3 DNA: TGTGTCAGCACTCTAAGAGTGATTGCACCCCTCCACTTT
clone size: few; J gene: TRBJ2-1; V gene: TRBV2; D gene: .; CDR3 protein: CASSAKNEQFF; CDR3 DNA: TGTGCCAGCAGTGCAAAAAATGAGCAGTTCTTC
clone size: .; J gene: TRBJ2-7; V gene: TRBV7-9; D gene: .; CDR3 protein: CASSRDQYEQYF; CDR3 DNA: TGTGCCAGCAGCCGGGACCAATACGAGCAGTACTTC
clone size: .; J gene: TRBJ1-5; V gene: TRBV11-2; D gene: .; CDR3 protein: CSSSQDLSSNQPQHF; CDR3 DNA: TGCTCCAGCAGCCAAGATTTATCAAGCAATCAGCCCCAGCATTTT